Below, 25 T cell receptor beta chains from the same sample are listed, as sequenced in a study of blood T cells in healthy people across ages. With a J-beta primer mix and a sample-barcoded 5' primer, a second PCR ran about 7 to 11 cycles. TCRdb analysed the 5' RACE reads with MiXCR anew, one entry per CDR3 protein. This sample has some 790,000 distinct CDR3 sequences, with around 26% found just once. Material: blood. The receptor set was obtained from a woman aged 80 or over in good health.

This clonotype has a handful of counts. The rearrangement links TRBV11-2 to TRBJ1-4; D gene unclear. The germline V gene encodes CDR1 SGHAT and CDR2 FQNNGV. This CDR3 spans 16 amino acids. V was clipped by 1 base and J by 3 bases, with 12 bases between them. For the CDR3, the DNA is TGTGCCAGCAGCTTAGCCTTCTCAGGATCTAATGAAAAACTGTTTTTT. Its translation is CASSLAFSGSNEKLFF.

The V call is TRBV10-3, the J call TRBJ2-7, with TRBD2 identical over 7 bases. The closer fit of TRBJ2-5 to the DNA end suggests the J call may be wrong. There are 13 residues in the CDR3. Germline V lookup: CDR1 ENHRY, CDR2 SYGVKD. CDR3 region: CAISDGRAETQYF. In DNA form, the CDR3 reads TGTGCCATCAGTGATGGGAGGGCAGAGACCCAGTACTTC.

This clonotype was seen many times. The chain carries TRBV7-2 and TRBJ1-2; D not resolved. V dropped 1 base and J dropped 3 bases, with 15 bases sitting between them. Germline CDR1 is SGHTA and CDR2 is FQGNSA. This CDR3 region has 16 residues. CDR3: CASSLVVVGRDYGYTF. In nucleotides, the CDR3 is TGTGCCAGCAGCTTAGTGGTTGTAGGGAGGGACTATGGCTACACCTTC. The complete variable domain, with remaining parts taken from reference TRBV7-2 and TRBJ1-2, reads GAGVSQSPSNKVTEKGKDVELRCDPISGHTALYWYRQSLGQGLEFLIYFQGNSAPDKSGLPSDRFSAERTGGSVSTLTIQRTQQEDSAVYLCASSLVVVGRDYGYTFGSGTRLTVV.

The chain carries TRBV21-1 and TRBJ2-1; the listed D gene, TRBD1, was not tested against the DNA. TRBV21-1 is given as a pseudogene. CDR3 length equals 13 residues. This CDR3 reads CARRAGKDNEQFF. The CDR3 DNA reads TGTGCCAGGAGGGCAGGGAAAGACAATGAGCAGTTCTTC.

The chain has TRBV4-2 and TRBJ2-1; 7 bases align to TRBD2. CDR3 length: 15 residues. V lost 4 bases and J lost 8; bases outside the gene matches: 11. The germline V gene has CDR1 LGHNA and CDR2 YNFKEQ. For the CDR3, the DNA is TGTGCCAGCAGCCGCGGGGCGGGGGTGGCGGATGAGCAGTTCTTC. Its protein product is CASSRGAGVADEQFF.

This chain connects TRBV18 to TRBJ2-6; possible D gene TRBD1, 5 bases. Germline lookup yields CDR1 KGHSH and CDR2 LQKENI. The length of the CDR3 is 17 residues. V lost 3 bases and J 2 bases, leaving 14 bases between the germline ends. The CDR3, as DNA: TGTGCCAGCTCACCGGTAGGGGCAACGGCTGGGGCCAACGTCCTGACTTTC. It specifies CASSPVGATAGANVLTF.

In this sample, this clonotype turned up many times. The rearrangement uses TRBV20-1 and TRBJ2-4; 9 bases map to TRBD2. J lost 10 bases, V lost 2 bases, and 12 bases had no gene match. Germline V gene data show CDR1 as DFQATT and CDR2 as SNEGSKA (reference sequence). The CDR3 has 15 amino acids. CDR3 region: CSARPRELAGGIQYF. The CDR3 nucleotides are TGCAGTGCTAGACCGAGGGAACTAGCGGGCGGGATTCAGTACTTC.

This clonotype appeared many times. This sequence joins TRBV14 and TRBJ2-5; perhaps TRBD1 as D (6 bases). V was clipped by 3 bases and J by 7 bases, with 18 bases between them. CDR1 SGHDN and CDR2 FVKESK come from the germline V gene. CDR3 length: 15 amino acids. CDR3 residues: CASSQGKVLQGTQYF. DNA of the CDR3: TGTGCCAGCAGCCAGGGGAAGGTTCTACAGGGGACCCAGTACTTC.

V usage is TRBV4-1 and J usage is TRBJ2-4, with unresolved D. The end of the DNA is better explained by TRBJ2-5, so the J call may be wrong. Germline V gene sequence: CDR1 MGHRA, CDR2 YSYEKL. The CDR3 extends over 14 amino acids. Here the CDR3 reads CASSQDSPLGTQYF. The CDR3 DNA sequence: TGCGCCAGCAGCCAAGATTCCCCCCTGGGGACCCAGTACTTC.

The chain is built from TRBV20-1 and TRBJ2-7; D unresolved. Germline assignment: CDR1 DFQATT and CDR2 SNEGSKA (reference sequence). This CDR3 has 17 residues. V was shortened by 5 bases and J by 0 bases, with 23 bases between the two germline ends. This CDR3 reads CSASPPYRAGGSYEQYF. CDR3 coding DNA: TGCAGTGCTTCCCCCCCCTACCGGGCCGGTGGCTCCTACGAGCAGTACTTC.

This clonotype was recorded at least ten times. The CDR3 here is CASSHLDSSSYEQYF. The DNA for the CDR3 is TGTGCCAGCAGCCACCTGGACAGTAGCTCCTACGAGCAGTACTTC. The genes are TRBV7-8 and TRBJ2-7, with D possibly TRBD1 on 6 matching bases. Trimming took 5 bases from V and 0 from J, leaving 14 bases between them. CDR1 is SGHVS and CDR2 is FQNEAQ in the germline V gene. This CDR3 is 15 amino acids long.

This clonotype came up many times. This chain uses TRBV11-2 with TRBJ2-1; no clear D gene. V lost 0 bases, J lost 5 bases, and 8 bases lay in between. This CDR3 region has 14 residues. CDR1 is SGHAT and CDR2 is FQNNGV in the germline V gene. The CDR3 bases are TGTGCCAGCAGCTTAGAAAGCTTTGACAATGAGCAGTTCTTC. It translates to CASSLESFDNEQFF.

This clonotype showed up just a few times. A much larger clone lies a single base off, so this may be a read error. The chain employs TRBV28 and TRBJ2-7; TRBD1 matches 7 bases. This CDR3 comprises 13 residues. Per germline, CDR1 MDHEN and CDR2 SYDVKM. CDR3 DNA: TGTGCCAGCAGTTCCGGGACAGACTACGGGCAGTACTTC. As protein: CASSSGTDYGQYF. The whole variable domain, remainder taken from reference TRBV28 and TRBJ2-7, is DVKVTQSSRYLVKRTGEKVFLECVQDMDHENMFWYRQDPGLGLRLIYFSYDVKMKEKGDIPEGYSVSREKKERFSLILESASTNQTSMYLCASSSGTDYGQYFGPGTRLTVT.

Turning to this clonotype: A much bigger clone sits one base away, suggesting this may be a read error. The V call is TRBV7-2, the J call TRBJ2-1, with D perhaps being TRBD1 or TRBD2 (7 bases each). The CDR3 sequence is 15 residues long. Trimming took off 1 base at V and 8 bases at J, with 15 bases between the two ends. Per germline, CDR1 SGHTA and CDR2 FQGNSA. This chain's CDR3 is CASSLGSGGGYEQFF. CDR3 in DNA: TGTGCCAGCAGCTTAGGGTCAGGGGGGGGGTATGAGCAGTTCTTC. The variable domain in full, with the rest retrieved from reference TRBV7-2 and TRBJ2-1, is GAGVSQSPSNKVTEKGKDVELRCDPISGHTALYWYRQSLGQGLEFLIYFQGNSAPDKSGLPSDRFSAERTGGSVSTLTIQRTQQEDSAVYLCASSLGSGGGYEQFFGPGTRLTVL.

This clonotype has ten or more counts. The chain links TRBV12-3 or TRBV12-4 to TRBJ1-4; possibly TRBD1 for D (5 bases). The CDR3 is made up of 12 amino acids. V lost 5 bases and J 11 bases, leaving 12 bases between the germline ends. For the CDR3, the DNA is TGTGCCAGCAGTACAGGAATGGGGAAACTGTTTTTT. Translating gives CASSTGMGKLFF.

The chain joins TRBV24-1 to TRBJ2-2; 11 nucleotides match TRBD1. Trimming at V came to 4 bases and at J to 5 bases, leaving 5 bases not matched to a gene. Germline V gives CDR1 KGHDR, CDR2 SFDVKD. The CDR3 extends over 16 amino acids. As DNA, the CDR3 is TGTGCCACCAGTGAGCGGACAGGGGGCCGTACCGGGGAGCTGTTTTTT. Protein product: CATSERTGGRTGELFF.

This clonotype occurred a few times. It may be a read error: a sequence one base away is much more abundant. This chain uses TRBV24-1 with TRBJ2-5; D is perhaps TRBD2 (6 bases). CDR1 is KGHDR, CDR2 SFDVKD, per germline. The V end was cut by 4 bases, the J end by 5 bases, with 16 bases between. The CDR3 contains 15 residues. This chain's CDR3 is CATSEGTSRGETQYF. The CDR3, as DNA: TGTGCCACCAGTGAGGGGACTTCGCGTGGGGAGACCCAGTACTTC.

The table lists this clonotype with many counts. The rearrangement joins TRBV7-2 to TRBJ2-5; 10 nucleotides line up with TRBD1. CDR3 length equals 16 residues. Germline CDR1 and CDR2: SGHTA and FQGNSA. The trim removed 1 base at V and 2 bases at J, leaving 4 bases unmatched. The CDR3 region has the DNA TGTGCCAGCAGCTTAGGGACAGGGGGAATACAAGAGACCCAGTACTTC. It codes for CASSLGTGGIQETQYF.

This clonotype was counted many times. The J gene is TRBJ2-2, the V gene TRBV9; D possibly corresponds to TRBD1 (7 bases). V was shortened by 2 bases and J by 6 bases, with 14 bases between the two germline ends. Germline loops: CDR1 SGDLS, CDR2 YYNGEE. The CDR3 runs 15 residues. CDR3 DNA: TGTGCCAGCAGCGTGAGGACAGGAGGGGCCGGGGAGCTGTTTTTT. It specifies CASSVRTGGAGELFF. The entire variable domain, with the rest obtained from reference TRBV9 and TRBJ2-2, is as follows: DSGVTQTPKHLITATGQRVTLRCSPRSGDLSVYWYQQSLDQGLQFLIQYYNGEERAKGNILERFSAQQFPDLHSELNLSSLELGDSALYFCASSVRTGGAGELFFGEGSRLTVL.

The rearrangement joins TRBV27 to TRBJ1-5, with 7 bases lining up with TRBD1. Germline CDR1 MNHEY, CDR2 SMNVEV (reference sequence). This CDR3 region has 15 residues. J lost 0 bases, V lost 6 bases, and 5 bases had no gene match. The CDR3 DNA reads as TGTGCCAGCAGGATGGGACAGAATAGCAATCAGCCCCAGCATTTT. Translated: CASRMGQNSNQPQHF.

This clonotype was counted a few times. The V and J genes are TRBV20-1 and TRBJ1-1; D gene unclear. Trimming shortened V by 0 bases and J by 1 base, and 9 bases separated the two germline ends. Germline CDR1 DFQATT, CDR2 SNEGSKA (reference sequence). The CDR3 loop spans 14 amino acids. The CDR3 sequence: CSAREGHANTEAFF. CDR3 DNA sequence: TGCAGTGCTAGAGAAGGTCACGCGAACACTGAAGCTTTCTTT.

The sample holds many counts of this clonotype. CDR3 sequence (DNA): TGTGCCGTAAAGGGAGTGCGCGGGGCCGCCCTTCAAGAGACCCAGTACTTC. Translating gives CAVKGVRGAALQETQYF. V and J are TRBV10-3 and TRBJ2-5, with D possibly being TRBD2 (6 bases). This CDR3 comprises 17 residues. Deletions cut 11 bases from V and 2 bases from J, with 27 bases between. CDR1 is ENHRY, CDR2 SYGVKD, per germline.

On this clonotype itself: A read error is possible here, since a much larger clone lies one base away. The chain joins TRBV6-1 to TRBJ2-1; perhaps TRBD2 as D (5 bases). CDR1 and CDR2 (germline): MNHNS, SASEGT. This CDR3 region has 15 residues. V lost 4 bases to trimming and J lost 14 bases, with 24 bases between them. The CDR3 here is CASSVDGVAGDMEFF. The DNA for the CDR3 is TGTGCCAGCAGTGTAGACGGGGTAGCTGGGGATATGGAGTTCTTC.

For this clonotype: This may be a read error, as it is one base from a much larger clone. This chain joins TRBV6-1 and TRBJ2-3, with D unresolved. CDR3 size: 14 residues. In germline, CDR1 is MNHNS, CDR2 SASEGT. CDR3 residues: CASSEGLITDTRYF. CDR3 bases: TGTGCCAGCAGTGAAGGTTTGATCACAGATACGCGGTATTTT.

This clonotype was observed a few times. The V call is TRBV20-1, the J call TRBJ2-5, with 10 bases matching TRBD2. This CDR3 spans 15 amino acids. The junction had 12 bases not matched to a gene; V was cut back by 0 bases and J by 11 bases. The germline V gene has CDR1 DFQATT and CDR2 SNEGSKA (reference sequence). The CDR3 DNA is TGCAGTGCTAGAGAGAGCGGGGGGGCTTTCAATGAGCAGTACTTC. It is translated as CSARESGGAFNEQYF.